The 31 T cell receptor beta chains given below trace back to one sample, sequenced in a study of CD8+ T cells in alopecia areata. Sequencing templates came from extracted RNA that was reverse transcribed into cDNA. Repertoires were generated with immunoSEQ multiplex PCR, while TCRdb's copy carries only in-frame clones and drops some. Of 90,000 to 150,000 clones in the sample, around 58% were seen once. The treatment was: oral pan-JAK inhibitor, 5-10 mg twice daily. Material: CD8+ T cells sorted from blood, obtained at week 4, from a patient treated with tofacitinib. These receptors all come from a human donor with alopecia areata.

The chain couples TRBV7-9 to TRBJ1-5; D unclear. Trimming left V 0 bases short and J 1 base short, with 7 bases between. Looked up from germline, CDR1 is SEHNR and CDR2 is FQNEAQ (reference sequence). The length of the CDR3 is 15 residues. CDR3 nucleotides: TGTGCCAGCAGCTTAGCCGTTGGAAGCAATCAGCCCCAGCATTTT. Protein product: CASSLAVGSNQPQHF.

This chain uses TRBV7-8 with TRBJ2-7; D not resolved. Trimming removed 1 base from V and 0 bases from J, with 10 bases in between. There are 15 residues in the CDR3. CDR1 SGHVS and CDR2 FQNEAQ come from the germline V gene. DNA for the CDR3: TGTGCCAGCAGCTTAGGGCGGCGGTTCTCCTACGAGCAGTACTTC. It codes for CASSLGRRFSYEQYF.

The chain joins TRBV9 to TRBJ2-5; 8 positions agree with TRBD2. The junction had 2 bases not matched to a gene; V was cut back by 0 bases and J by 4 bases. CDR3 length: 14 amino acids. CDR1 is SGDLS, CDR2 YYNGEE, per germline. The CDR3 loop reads CASSVVSGGETQYF. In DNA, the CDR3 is TGTGCCAGCAGCGTAGTGAGCGGGGGAGAGACCCAGTACTTC. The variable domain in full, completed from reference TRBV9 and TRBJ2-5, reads DSGVTQTPKHLITATGQRVTLRCSPRSGDLSVYWYQQSLDQGLQFLIQYYNGEERAKGNILERFSAQQFPDLHSELNLSSLELGDSALYFCASSVVSGGETQYFGPGTRLLVL.

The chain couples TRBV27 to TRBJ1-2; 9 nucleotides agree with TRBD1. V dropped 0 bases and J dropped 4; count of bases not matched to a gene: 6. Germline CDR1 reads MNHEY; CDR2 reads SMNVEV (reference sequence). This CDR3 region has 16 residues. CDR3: CASSLSGQGSPYGYTF. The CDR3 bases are TGTGCCAGCAGTTTATCGGGACAGGGATCTCCCTATGGCTACACCTTC.

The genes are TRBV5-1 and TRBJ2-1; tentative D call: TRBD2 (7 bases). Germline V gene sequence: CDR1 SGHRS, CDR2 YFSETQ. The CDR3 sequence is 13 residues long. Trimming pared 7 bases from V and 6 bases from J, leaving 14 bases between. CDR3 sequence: CASGKGGTNEQFF. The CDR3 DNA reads TGCGCCAGCGGCAAGGGGGGGACCAATGAGCAGTTCTTC.

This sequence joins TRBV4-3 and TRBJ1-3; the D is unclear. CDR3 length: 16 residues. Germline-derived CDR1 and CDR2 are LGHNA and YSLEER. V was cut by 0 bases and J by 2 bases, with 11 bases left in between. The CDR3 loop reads CASSQELAVAGNTIYF. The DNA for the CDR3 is TGCGCCAGCAGCCAAGAACTGGCAGTAGCTGGAAACACCATATATTTT.

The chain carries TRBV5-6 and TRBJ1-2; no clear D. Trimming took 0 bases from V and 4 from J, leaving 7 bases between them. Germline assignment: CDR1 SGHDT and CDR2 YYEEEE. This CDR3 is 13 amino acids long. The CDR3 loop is CASSLDTRYGYTF. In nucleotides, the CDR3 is TGTGCCAGCAGCTTGGACACCCGCTATGGCTACACCTTC.

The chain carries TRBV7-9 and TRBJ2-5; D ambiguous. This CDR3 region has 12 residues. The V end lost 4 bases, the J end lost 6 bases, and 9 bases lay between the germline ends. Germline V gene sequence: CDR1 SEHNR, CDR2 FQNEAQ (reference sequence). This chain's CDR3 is CASSSITKTQYF. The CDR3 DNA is TGTGCCAGCAGCTCCATTACGAAGACCCAGTACTTC.

CDR3: CATRKTGGFNEQFF. The CDR3 DNA reads as TGTGCCACCAGGAAGACAGGGGGCTTTAATGAGCAGTTCTTC. The chain combines TRBV15 with TRBJ2-1; 10 bases align to TRBD1. CDR1 LNHNV and CDR2 YYDKDF come from the germline V gene (reference sequence). This CDR3 is built from 14 residues. Trimming took 6 bases from V and 7 from J; bases not matched to a gene: 6.

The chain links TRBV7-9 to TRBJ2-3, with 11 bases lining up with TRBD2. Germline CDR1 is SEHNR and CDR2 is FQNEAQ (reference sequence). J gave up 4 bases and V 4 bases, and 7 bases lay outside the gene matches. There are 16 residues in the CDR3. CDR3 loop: CASSSPLAGAADTQYF. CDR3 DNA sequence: TGTGCCAGCAGCTCCCCACTAGCGGGGGCGGCAGATACGCAGTATTTT.

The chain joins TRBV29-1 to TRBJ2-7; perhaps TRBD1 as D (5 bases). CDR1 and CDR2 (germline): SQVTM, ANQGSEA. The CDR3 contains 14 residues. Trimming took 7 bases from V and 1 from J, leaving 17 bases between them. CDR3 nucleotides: TGCAGCGCCCTCCGACCCCAGGGTTCCTACGAGCAGTACTTC. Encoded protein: CSALRPQGSYEQYF.

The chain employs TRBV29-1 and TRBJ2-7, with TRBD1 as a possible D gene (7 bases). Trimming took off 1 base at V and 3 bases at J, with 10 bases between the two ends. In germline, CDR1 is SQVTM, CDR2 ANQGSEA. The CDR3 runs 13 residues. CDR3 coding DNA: TGCAGCGTTGAAGGCGGGACAGACTACGAGCAGTACTTC. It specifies CSVEGGTDYEQYF.

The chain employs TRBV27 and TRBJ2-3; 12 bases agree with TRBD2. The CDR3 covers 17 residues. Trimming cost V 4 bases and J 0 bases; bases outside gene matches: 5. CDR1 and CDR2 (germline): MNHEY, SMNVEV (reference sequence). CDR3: CASSSQLAGGSTDTQYF. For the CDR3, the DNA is TGTGCCAGCAGTTCGCAACTAGCGGGGGGTAGCACAGATACGCAGTATTTT.

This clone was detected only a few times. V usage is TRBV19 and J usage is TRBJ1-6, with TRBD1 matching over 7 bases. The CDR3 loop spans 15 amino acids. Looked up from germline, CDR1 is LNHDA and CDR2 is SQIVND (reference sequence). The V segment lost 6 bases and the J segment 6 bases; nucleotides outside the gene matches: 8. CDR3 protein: CASRRTGFGNSPLHF. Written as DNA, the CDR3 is TGTGCCAGTAGGCGGACAGGCTTCGGTAATTCACCCCTCCACTTT.

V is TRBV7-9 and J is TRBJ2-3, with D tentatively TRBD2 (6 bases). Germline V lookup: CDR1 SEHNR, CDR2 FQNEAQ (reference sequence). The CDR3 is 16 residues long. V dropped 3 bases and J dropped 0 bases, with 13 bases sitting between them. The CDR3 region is CASSFMAGTSTDTQYF. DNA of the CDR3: TGTGCCAGCAGCTTCATGGCGGGGACTAGCACAGATACGCAGTATTTT.

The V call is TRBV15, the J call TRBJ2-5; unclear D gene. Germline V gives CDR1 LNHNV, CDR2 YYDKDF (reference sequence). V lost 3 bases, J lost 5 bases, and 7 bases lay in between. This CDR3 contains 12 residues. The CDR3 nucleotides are TGTGCCACCAGCAGGGATGGGGAGACCCAGTACTTC. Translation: CATSRDGETQYF.

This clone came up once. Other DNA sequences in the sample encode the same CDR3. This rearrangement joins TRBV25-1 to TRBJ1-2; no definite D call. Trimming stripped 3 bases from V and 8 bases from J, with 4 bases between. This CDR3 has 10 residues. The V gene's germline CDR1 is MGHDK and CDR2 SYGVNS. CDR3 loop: CASSEEGYTF. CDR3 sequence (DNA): TGTGCCAGCAGTGAGGAAGGCTACACCTTC.

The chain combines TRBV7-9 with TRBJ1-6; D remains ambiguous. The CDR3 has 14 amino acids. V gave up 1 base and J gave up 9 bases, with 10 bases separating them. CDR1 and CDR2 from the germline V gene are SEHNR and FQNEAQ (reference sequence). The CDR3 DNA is TGTGCCAGCAGCTTAGACAGTGTGACTTCACCCCTCCACTTT. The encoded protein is CASSLDSVTSPLHF.

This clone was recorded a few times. In DNA, the CDR3 is TGTGCCAGCAGACCGACAGGAGCCTCTCCTGGGACTTCACCCCTCCACTTT. The encoded protein is CASRPTGASPGTSPLHF. The V call is TRBV25-1, the J call TRBJ1-6; a possible D gene is TRBD1 (6 bases). V lost 6 bases, J lost 9 bases, and 24 bases lay in between. Per the germline V gene, CDR1 is MGHDK and CDR2 is SYGVNS. The CDR3 runs to 17 residues.

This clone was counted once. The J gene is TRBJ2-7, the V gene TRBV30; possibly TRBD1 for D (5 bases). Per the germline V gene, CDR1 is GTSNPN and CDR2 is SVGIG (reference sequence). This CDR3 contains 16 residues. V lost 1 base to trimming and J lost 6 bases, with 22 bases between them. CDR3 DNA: TGTGCCTGGAGTGACGCAACTGCAGGGCGGTTAAGCGAGCAGTACTTC. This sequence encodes CAWSDATAGRLSEQYF.

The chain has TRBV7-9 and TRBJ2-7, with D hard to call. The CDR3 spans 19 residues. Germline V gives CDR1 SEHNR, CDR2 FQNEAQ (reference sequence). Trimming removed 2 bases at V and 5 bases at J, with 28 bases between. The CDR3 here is CASSLPRAPVRNDQDEQYF. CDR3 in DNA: TGTGCCAGCAGCTTACCCCGGGCCCCCGTAAGGAACGATCAAGACGAGCAGTACTTC.

CDR3 DNA: TGTGCCAGCAGCTTCAGAGAGACCCAGTACTTC. As protein: CASSFRETQYF. The gene calls are TRBV7-8 and TRBJ2-5; D remains ambiguous. This CDR3 comprises 11 residues. Trimming took off 3 bases at V and 4 bases at J, with 3 bases between the two ends. CDR1 is SGHVS and CDR2 is FQNEAQ in the germline V gene.

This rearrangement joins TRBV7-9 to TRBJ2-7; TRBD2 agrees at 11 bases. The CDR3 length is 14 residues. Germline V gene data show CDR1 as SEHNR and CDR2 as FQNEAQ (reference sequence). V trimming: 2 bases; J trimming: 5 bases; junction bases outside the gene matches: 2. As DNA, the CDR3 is TGTGCCAGCAGCTTAACTAGCGGGGGCGACGAGCAGTACTTC. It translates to CASSLTSGGDEQYF.

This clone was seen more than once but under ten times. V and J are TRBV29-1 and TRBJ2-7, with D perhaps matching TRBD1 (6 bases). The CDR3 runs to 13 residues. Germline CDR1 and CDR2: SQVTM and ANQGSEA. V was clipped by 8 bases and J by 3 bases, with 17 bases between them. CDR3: CSSVGDTNYEQYF. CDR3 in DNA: TGCAGCTCTGTTGGGGACACCAACTACGAGCAGTACTTC.

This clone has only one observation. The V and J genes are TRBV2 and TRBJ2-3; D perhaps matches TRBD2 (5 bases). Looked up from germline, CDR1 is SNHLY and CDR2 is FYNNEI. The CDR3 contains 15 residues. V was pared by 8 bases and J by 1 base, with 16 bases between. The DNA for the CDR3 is TGTGCCAGCGGCCTGGGTGACGGGGGCACAGATACGCAGTATTTT. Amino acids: CASGLGDGGTDTQYF.

The CDR3 spells CASSPPQGAYEQYF. CDR3 DNA: TGTGCCAGCAGCCCCCCACAGGGAGCCTACGAGCAGTACTTC. V usage is TRBV7-9 and J usage is TRBJ2-7, with D perhaps matching TRBD1 (6 bases). The CDR3 extends over 14 amino acids. Germline CDR1 is SEHNR and CDR2 is FQNEAQ (reference sequence). V was trimmed by 5 bases and J by 2 bases, leaving 13 bases between them.

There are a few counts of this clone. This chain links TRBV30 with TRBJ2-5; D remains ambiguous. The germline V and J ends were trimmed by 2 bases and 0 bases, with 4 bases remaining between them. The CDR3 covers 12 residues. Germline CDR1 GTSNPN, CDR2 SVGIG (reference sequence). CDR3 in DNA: TGTGCCTGGAGTCCCGACCAAGAGACCCAGTACTTC. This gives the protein CAWSPDQETQYF.

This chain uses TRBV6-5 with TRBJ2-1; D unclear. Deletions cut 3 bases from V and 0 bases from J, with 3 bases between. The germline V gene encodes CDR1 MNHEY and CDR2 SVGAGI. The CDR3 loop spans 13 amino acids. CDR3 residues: CASSYNSYNEQFF. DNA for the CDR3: TGTGCCAGCAGTTATAACTCCTACAATGAGCAGTTCTTC.

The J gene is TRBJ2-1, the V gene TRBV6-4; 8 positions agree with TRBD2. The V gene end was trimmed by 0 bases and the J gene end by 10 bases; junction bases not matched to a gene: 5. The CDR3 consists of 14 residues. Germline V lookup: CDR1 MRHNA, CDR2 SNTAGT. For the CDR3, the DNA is TGTGCCAGCAGTGACTCGACGACTAGCGTCGAGCAGTTCTTC. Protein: CASSDSTTSVEQFF.

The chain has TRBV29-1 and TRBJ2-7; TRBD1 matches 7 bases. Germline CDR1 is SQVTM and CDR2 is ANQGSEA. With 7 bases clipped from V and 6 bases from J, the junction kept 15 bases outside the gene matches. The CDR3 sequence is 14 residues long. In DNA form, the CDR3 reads TGCAGCGCCTTTCAGGGGGTGAAGAGTGGCGAGCAGTACTTC. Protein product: CSAFQGVKSGEQYF.

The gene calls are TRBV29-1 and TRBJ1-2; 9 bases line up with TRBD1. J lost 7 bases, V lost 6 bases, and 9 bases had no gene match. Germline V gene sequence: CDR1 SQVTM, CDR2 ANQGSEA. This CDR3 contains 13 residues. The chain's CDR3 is CSVLGTGQFGYTF. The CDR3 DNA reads TGCAGCGTCCTGGGGACAGGGCAATTTGGCTACACCTTC.